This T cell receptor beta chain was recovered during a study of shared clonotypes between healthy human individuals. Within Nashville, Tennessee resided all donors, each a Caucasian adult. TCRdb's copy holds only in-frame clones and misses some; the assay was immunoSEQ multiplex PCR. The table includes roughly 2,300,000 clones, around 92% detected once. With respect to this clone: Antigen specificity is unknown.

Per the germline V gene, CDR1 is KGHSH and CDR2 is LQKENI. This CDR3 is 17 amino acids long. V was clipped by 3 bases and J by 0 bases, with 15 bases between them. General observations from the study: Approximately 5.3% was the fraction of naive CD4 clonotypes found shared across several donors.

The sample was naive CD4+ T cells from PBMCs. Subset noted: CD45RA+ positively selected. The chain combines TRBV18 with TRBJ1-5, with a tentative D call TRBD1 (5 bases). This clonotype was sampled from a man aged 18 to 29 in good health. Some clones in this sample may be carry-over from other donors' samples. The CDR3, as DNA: TGTGCCAGCTCACCGGAGGATGAGGGGTATAGCAATCAGCCCCAGCATTTT. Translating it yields CASSPEDEGYSNQPQHF.